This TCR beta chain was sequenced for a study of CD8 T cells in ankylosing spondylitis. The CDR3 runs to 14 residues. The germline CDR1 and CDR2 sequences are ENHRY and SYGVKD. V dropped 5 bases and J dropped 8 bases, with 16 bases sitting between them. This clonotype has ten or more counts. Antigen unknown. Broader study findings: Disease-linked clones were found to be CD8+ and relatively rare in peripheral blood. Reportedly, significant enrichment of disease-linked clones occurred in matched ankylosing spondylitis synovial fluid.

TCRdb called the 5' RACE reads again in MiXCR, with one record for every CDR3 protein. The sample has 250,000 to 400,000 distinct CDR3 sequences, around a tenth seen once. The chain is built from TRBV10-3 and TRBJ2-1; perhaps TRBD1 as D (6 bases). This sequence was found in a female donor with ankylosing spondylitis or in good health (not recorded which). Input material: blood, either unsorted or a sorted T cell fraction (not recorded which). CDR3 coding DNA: TGTGCCATCAGTTCCCGGACCAACAGGGATGAGCAGTTCTTC. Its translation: CAISSRTNRDEQFF.